Below are 18 T cell receptor beta chains sequenced from a single sample in a study of identifying expanded T cells in peripheral blood. Repertoires were generated with immunoSEQ multiplex PCR, while TCRdb's copy carries only in-frame clones and drops some. Among around 130,000 clones listed, about 86% were seen once. Sequencing input: blood. These receptors were obtained from a person between 18 and 75 years old in good health.

The chain carries TRBV4-1 and TRBJ2-3; 9 bases line up with TRBD2. The ends lost 2 bases at V and 3 bases at J; junction bases unmatched: 12. The germline CDR1 and CDR2 sequences are MGHRA and YSYEKL. This CDR3 spans 18 amino acids. The CDR3 bases are TGCGCCAGCAGCCAACGTGTACCAGCGGGAGGAAATACAGATACGCAGTATTTT. Translating it yields CASSQRVPAGGNTDTQYF.

In its sample, this clone was seen a few times. The chain has TRBV4-1 and TRBJ1-4; 7 bases line up with TRBD1. CDR1 and CDR2 from the germline V gene are MGHRA and YSYEKL. With 11 bases clipped from V and 10 bases from J, the junction kept 19 bases outside the gene matches. The CDR3 consists of 15 residues. The CDR3 sequence is CAVATLQGGGGKLFF. CDR3 DNA sequence: TGCGCCGTAGCCACGCTCCAGGGAGGGGGCGGAAAACTGTTTTTT.

The V gene is TRBV7-3, the J gene TRBJ1-1; D ambiguous. Trimming pared 5 bases from V and 1 base from J, leaving 8 bases between. CDR1 and CDR2 from the germline V gene are SGHTA and FQGTGA. The CDR3 has 13 amino acids. The CDR3 DNA reads TGTGCCAGCAGCCTGGGAAGGAACACTGAAGCTTTCTTT. As protein: CASSLGRNTEAFF.

The rearrangement joins TRBV9 to TRBJ1-1, with TRBD1 matching over 7 bases. Per the germline V gene, CDR1 is SGDLS and CDR2 is YYNGEE. The CDR3 sequence is 14 residues long. After removal of 3 bases from V and 2 bases from J, the junction contained 4 bases not matched to a gene. This CDR3 is CASSAGQTNTEAFF. For the CDR3, the DNA is TGTGCCAGCAGCGCGGGACAGACAAACACTGAAGCTTTCTTT.

This clone appeared once. The V call is TRBV6-1, the J call TRBJ2-2; D might be TRBD1 (5 bases). CDR3 length: 16 residues. Germline loops: CDR1 MNHNS, CDR2 SASEGT. The V gene lost 0 bases and the J gene lost 4 bases, with 12 bases spanning the gap. The CDR3 DNA sequence: TGTGCCAGCAGTGAAGCCCGCAGGGAAGGCACCGGGGAGCTGTTTTTT. Protein product: CASSEARREGTGELFF.

V usage is TRBV5-4 and J usage is TRBJ1-1; tentatively, D is TRBD1 (5 bases). The germline V gene encodes CDR1 SGHNT and CDR2 YYREEE (reference sequence). V gave up 4 bases and J gave up 3 bases, with 13 bases separating them. The CDR3 runs to 14 residues. CDR3 residues: CASSARWGHTEAFF. The CDR3 nucleotides are TGTGCCAGCAGCGCTCGATGGGGCCACACTGAAGCTTTCTTT.

V is TRBV9 and J is TRBJ1-6, with 9 bases that match TRBD1. This CDR3 spans 15 amino acids. Germline V gives CDR1 SGDLS, CDR2 YYNGEE. J gave up 9 bases and V 2 bases, and 6 bases lay outside the gene matches. The CDR3 region has the DNA TGTGCCAGCAGCGTGGGGGACAGGGACAGTTCACCCCTCCACTTT. It codes for CASSVGDRDSSPLHF.

The chain combines TRBV5-1 with TRBJ1-1; TRBD1 might be the D (5 bases). The CDR3 is 16 residues long. V lost 0 bases and J 0 bases, leaving 12 bases between the germline ends. The germline gives CDR1 SGHRS, CDR2 YFSETQ. CDR3 sequence: CASSLEGGALNTEAFF. For the CDR3, the DNA is TGCGCCAGCAGCTTGGAAGGTGGGGCGCTGAACACTGAAGCTTTCTTT.

V usage is TRBV19 and J usage is TRBJ2-1; 11 positions agree with TRBD2. The CDR3 runs 14 residues. Germline V CDR1 and CDR2: LNHDA, SQIVND (reference sequence). V lost 5 bases to trimming and J lost 10 bases; unmatched junction nucleotides: 7. Here the CDR3 DNA reads TGTGCCAGTAGTTCAACTAGCGGGGGCCCGGAGCAGTTCTTC. Translation gives CASSSTSGGPEQFF.

The chain recombines TRBV7-9 with TRBJ2-1; D might be TRBD2 (6 bases). V lost 5 bases and J lost 7, with 15 bases in between. The germline CDR1 and CDR2 sequences are SEHNR and FQNEAQ (reference sequence). The CDR3 is 14 amino acids. CDR3 loop: CASSLPDGRNEQFF. CDR3 in DNA: TGTGCCAGCAGCCTCCCGGACGGGAGAAATGAGCAGTTCTTC.

This sequence joins TRBV2 and TRBJ1-5; a possible D gene is TRBD1 (6 bases). The CDR3 loop spans 15 amino acids. The germline V and J ends were trimmed by 6 bases and 1 base, with 13 bases remaining between them. CDR1 and CDR2 (germline): SNHLY, FYNNEI. The CDR3 region has the DNA TGTGCCAGCAGGGGGAACAGGGTGAGCAATCAGCCCCAGCATTTT. This sequence encodes CASRGNRVSNQPQHF.

V and J are TRBV5-4 and TRBJ2-3; the D gene is possibly TRBD1 (6 bases). The CDR3 spans 16 residues. V shed 3 bases and J shed 0 bases, with 14 bases lying between them. Germline CDR1 and CDR2: SGHNT and YYREEE (reference sequence). CDR3 sequence (DNA): TGTGCCAGCAGCTGGGTCAGGGGACCCAGCACAGATACGCAGTATTTT. This gives the protein CASSWVRGPSTDTQYF.

The chain has TRBV5-8 and TRBJ1-2; unclear D gene. Germline V gene sequence: CDR1 SGHTS, CDR2 YDEGEE. V dropped 1 base and J dropped 8 bases, with 12 bases sitting between them. This CDR3 has 13 amino acids. This chain's CDR3 is CASSLTRAGGYTF. For the CDR3, the DNA is TGTGCCAGCAGCTTGACCCGGGCCGGGGGCTACACCTTC.

This chain uses TRBV4-3 with TRBJ2-1; D might be TRBD2 (5 bases). Trimming stripped 2 bases from V and 6 bases from J, with 14 bases between. CDR1 is LGHNA and CDR2 is YSLEER in the germline V gene. The CDR3 spans 15 residues. The CDR3 is CASSQLAGQSNEQFF. In nucleotides, the CDR3 is TGCGCCAGCAGCCAACTCGCGGGCCAGTCCAATGAGCAGTTCTTC.

This sequence joins TRBV20-1 and TRBJ2-7; 7 nucleotides agree with TRBD1. There are 11 residues in the CDR3. The germline CDR1 and CDR2 sequences are DFQATT and SNEGSKA (reference sequence). V was pared by 3 bases and J by 5 bases, with 1 base of the junction left unmatched. The CDR3 DNA reads TGCAGTGCTAGCAGGGGGAACGAGCAGTACTTC. Amino acids: CSASRGNEQYF.

This chain links TRBV30 with TRBJ1-1; D unresolved. Trimming left V 0 bases short and J 0 bases short, with 8 bases between. In germline, CDR1 is GTSNPN, CDR2 SVGIG (reference sequence). The CDR3 consists of 14 residues. Here the CDR3 reads CAWSVVGVNTEAFF. The CDR3 DNA reads TGTGCCTGGAGTGTTGTTGGGGTGAACACTGAAGCTTTCTTT.

The CDR3 bases are TGTGCCAGCAGCTTAGGGGGGACAGGGAGTGAAAAACTGTTTTTT. Translated, it gives CASSLGGTGSEKLFF. The V and J genes are TRBV11-2 and TRBJ1-4, with 9 bases identical to TRBD1. The germline CDR1 and CDR2 sequences are SGHAT and FQNNGV. V lost 1 base to trimming and J lost 7 bases; unmatched junction nucleotides: 4. The CDR3 runs to 15 residues.

The J gene is TRBJ2-3, the V gene TRBV5-1; TRBD1 matches at 8 bases. The CDR3 is 18 amino acids. CDR1 is SGHRS, CDR2 YFSETQ, per germline. V lost 4 bases and J lost 4; bases outside the gene matches: 17. CDR3: CASSRTQRYRGESDTQYF. The CDR3 nucleotides read TGCGCCAGCAGCCGAACGCAGAGATACAGGGGGGAGTCAGATACGCAGTATTTT.